The present TCR beta chain was sequenced within a study of OX40 agonist ivuxolimab in advanced cancers. Turning to the study itself: An agonistic anti-OX40 (CD134) antibody, ivuxolimab, was used to treat the patients. The study reported partial responses in three patients: one hepatocellular carcinoma, two cutaneous melanoma.

General observations from the study: Antigen targets of the expanded peripheral T cells went undetermined.

On this clone itself: Its antigen is currently unknown.

The repertoire was sequenced with immunoSEQ multiplex PCR; TCRdb's copy has only in-frame clones and lacks some. Among roughly 86,000 clones listed, roughly 92% were seen once. The germline V gene encodes CDR1 SGHTA and CDR2 FQGNSA. Trimming took 5 bases from V and 5 from J; bases not matched to a gene: 10. This CDR3 spans 16 amino acids. The receptor was isolated from an adult with an advanced solid tumor such as melanoma, head and neck, liver or kidney cancer. The sample consisted of CD4+ or CD8+ T cells sorted from blood, taken in a trial of the OX40 agonist ivuxolimab. This chain joins TRBV7-2 and TRBJ2-5; 11 bases map to TRBD2. CDR3 protein: CASSARLAGTGETQYF. CDR3 DNA: TGTGCCAGCAGCGCCAGACTAGCGGGAACTGGGGAGACCCAGTACTTC.